This T cell receptor (beta chain) was identified during a study of T cells in Graves' hyperthyroidism and ophthalmopathy. TCR beta CDR3 sequences were amplified from RNA transcripts. In the first-round RT-PCR of the TCR CDR3, the HTBI primer set was used. TCRdb redid the calling of the multiplex PCR reads with MiXCR, one entry per CDR3 protein. The sample contains a few hundred thousand distinct CDR3 sequences, roughly a sixth of which appear only once. The CDR3 covers 14 residues. The V segment lost 6 bases and the J segment 5 bases; nucleotides outside the gene matches: 4. Germline V lookup: CDR1 ENHRY, CDR2 SYGVKD.

The clonotype was recovered from a young woman with Graves' ophthalmopathy. The chain is built from TRBV10-3 and TRBJ2-1, with 10 bases lining up with TRBD2. The specimen sequenced was blood. CDR3 DNA: TGTGCCATCAGGCTAGCGGGGGAGAACAATGAGCAGTTCTTC. This sequence encodes CAIRLAGENNEQFF.